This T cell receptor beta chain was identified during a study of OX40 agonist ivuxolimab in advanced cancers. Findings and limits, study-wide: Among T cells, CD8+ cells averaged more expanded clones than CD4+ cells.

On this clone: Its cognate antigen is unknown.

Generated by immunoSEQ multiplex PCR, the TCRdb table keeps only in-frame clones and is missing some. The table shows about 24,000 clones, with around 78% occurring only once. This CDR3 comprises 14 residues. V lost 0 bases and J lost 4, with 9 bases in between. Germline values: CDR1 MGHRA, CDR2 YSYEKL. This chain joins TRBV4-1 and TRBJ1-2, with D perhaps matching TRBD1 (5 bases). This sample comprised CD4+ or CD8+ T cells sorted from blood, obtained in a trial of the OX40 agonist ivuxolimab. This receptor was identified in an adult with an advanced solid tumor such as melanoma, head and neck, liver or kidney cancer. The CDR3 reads CASSQDHQGYGYTF. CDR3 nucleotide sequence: TGCGCCAGCAGCCAAGATCATCAGGGCTATGGCTACACCTTC.